This entry features one TCR beta chain sequence. No antigen is known for it. The TCR alpha and TCR beta cDNA libraries, bearing sample barcodes and UMIs, were generated by 5'RACE using constant-segment primers. TCRdb passed the 5' RACE reads through MiXCR, listing each CDR3 protein once. This table holds more than 350,000 distinct CDR3 sequences, roughly 21% found once. This record comes from a study of T-cell memory formation after mild COVID-19. Whole-study context: TCR clusters showed largely donor specificity. Study-level results: Mainly CM and EM harbored the contracting CD4+ clones; mainly EMRA harbored the CD8+ ones.

The sequence was obtained from an adult woman who had mild COVID-19 (a few samples of this study predate the infection). Cell type and time point are not known. The sample was PBMCs or a T cell subset sorted from them (not recorded which).

CDR3: CASSYSDRDQETQYF. The CDR3 DNA reads as TGTGCCAGCAGTTACTCGGACAGGGATCAAGAGACCCAGTACTTC. The J gene is TRBJ2-5, the V gene TRBV6-5; 8 positions match TRBD1. V was pared by 0 bases and J by 2 bases, with 2 bases of the junction left unmatched. Germline V lookup: CDR1 MNHEY, CDR2 SVGAGI. The CDR3 is 15 amino acids.